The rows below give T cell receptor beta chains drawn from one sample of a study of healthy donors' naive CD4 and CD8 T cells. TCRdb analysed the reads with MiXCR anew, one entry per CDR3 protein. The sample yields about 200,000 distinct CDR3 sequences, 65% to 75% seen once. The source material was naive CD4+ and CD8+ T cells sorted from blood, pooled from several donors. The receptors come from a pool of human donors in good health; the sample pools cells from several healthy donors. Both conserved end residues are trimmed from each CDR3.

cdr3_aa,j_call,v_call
ASSLPDYNEQF,TRBJ2-1,TRBV27
SALGAPTEAF,TRBJ1-1,TRBV29-1
ASSWVRANTEAF,TRBJ1-1,TRBV7-2
ASSLGDSYQPQH,TRBJ1-5,TRBV12-3/TRBV12-4
ASSLTWDGLNTEAF,TRBJ1-1,TRBV5-1
ASRSDGASYEQY,TRBJ2-7,TRBV6-1
ASSGTQGAGETQY,TRBJ2-5,TRBV18
SVAGLAGSSSYEQY,TRBJ2-7,TRBV29-1
ASSSGGGNQPQH,TRBJ1-5,TRBV19
SVTRGANYGYT,TRBJ1-2,TRBV29-1
ASSVDTYEQY,TRBJ2-7,TRBV6-1
ASSYSNLRGTEAF,TRBJ1-1,TRBV6-5
ASSIGQGIQPQH,TRBJ1-5,TRBV19
ASSPDRGEQF,TRBJ2-1,TRBV4-2
SVDGLAGVNEQY,TRBJ2-7,TRBV29-1
SVETGTETQY,TRBJ2-5,TRBV29-1
ATFPSSGRDFRSYEQY,TRBJ2-7,TRBV28
SVEASWTGSEQY,TRBJ2-7,TRBV29-1
ASSLAARQGRNEQF,TRBJ2-1,TRBV7-8
ASSNRDSKETQY,TRBJ2-5,TRBV5-4
ASSELVGDTQY,TRBJ2-3,TRBV6-1
ASSAPGQAYEQY,TRBJ2-7,TRBV6-5
ASSLGTGEVQYGYT,TRBJ1-2,TRBV5-5
ASTNLGGGRTDTQY,TRBJ2-3,TRBV27
ATKDRGRDTYEQY,TRBJ2-7,TRBV19
ASSLVRAVSYEQY,TRBJ2-7,TRBV11-2
SVENPGRGYGYT,TRBJ1-2,TRBV29-1
SVASGADTQY,TRBJ2-3,TRBV29-1
ASSSGGSSPNQPQH,TRBJ1-5,TRBV5-4
ASSSRPTDTQY,TRBJ2-3,TRBV11-2
ASTLRDTVRQETQY,TRBJ2-5,TRBV11-2
ASSPTPWGIDGYT,TRBJ1-2,TRBV18
SAQRGIEPQH,TRBJ1-5,TRBV29-1
SVRDSANTGELF,TRBJ2-2,TRBV29-1
ASSIADGIQY,TRBJ2-4,TRBV19
ASSLEGLDSPLH,TRBJ1-6,TRBV12-3/TRBV12-4
SAREGTGGNSPLH,TRBJ1-6,TRBV20-1
SVWSVTPNEQF,TRBJ2-1,TRBV29-1
ATGGTQY,TRBJ2-5,TRBV6-1
SVEDGDRGFSYNEQF,TRBJ2-1,TRBV29-1
ASSFPAAMNTEAF,TRBJ1-1,TRBV12-3/TRBV12-4
ASSPIGRREAF,TRBJ1-1,TRBV6-5
AISNSPGLSQETQY,TRBJ2-5,TRBV10-3
ASSDWGNEQF,TRBJ2-1,TRBV2
ASSLYLTRGGGSGNEQY,TRBJ2-7,TRBV5-1
ASNDEPQETQY,TRBJ2-5,TRBV5-6
ASSHGGSGGETQY,TRBJ2-5,TRBV6-5
ASTANGYGYT,TRBJ1-2,TRBV6-5
ASSIQNTEAF,TRBJ1-1,TRBV6-2/TRBV6-3
ASSIEGFISNQPQH,TRBJ1-5,TRBV19
ATSRRLAVGTDTQY,TRBJ2-3,TRBV15
SVDKEVAGGYT,TRBJ1-2,TRBV29-1
ASSINDREQF,TRBJ2-1,TRBV6-5
ASSYGQGGEAF,TRBJ1-1,TRBV19
ASSLGLEQF,TRBJ2-1,TRBV27